The 32 T cell receptor beta chains presented below share a single source sample, sequenced in a study of graft-versus-host responses after intestinal transplantation. Here immunoSEQ multiplex PCR was the method, and the copy in TCRdb shows in-frame clones only, minus some. Of around 50,000 clones listed, around 89% are singletons. No antigen is known for these receptors. The sample here was unstimulated CD4+ T cells sorted from spleen or lymph node cells, taken before transplant. All receptors derive from a human donor who was the organ donor for an intestinal transplant.

The rearrangement joins TRBV5-4 to TRBJ2-5; 7 nucleotides match TRBD2. Trimming cost V 2 bases and J 5 bases; bases outside gene matches: 6. The CDR3 runs 14 residues. CDR1 and CDR2 (germline): SGHNT, YYREEE (reference sequence). The CDR3 loop reads CASSFDPRGETQYF. The CDR3 nucleotides are TGTGCCAGCAGCTTTGACCCGCGGGGGGAGACCCAGTACTTC. Full variable domain (outside the CDR3, taken from reference TRBV5-4 and TRBJ2-5): ETGVTQSPTHLIKTRGQQVTLRCSSQSGHNTVSWYQQALGQGPQFIFQYYREEENGRGNFPPRFSGLQFPNYSSELNVNALELDDSALYLCASSFDPRGETQYFGPGTRLLVL.

The chain has TRBV5-1 and TRBJ2-7, with TRBD2 matching over 11 bases. The germline gives CDR1 SGHRS, CDR2 YFSETQ. With 1 base clipped from V and 4 bases from J, the junction kept 4 bases outside the gene matches. The CDR3 spans 15 residues. The CDR3 region has the DNA TGCGCCAGCAGCTTGACTAGCGGGAGTAGGTACGAGCAGTACTTC. Amino acid sequence: CASSLTSGSRYEQYF.

The rearrangement links TRBV5-1 to TRBJ2-3; 11 nucleotides line up with TRBD2. Trimming took 2 bases from V and 5 from J; bases not matched to a gene: 7. The CDR3 consists of 16 residues. The V gene's germline CDR1 is SGHRS and CDR2 YFSETQ. The CDR3 DNA reads TGCGCCAGCAGCTTTACTAGCGGGAGTTCGGTAGATACGCAGTATTTT. Translated: CASSFTSGSSVDTQYF.

This chain joins TRBV15 and TRBJ1-4; D is perhaps TRBD1 (5 bases). Germline loops: CDR1 LNHNV, CDR2 YYDKDF (reference sequence). Trimming took off 0 bases at V and 3 bases at J, with 17 bases between the two ends. The CDR3 totals 18 residues. The CDR3 nucleotides read TGTGCCACCAGCAGAGACACTCTGGGCAGGGACTCTAATGAAAAACTGTTTTTT. It translates to CATSRDTLGRDSNEKLFF.

This clone is a singleton in its sample. This sequence joins TRBV7-2 and TRBJ2-1; D perhaps matches TRBD1 (6 bases). The CDR3 covers 14 residues. CDR1 is SGHTA and CDR2 is FQGNSA in the germline V gene. Trimming shortened V by 1 base and J by 6 bases, and 10 bases separated the two germline ends. The CDR3 is CASSLVGAGNEQFF. CDR3 nucleotides: TGTGCCAGCAGCTTAGTGGGGGCGGGCAATGAGCAGTTCTTC. Variable domain in full (rest from reference TRBV7-2 and TRBJ2-1): GAGVSQSPSNKVTEKGKDVELRCDPISGHTALYWYRQSLGQGLEFLIYFQGNSAPDKSGLPSDRFSAERTGGSVSTLTIQRTQQEDSAVYLCASSLVGAGNEQFFGPGTRLTVL.

The chain links TRBV5-1 to TRBJ2-1, with TRBD2 identical over 14 bases. This CDR3 is built from 14 residues. Germline lookup yields CDR1 SGHRS and CDR2 YFSETQ. The junction had 3 bases not matched to a gene; V was cut back by 7 bases and J by 6 bases. The CDR3 DNA reads TGCGCCAGCGCGACTAGCGGGAGGGCCAATGAGCAGTTCTTC. Its translation is CASATSGRANEQFF.

The chain employs TRBV5-1 and TRBJ2-3; 9 nucleotides line up with TRBD2. The germline V gene encodes CDR1 SGHRS and CDR2 YFSETQ. This CDR3 region has 14 residues. V trimming: 6 bases; J trimming: 8 bases; junction bases outside the gene matches: 10. CDR3 residues: CASKDPSGVGTQYF. The CDR3, as DNA: TGCGCCAGCAAAGATCCTAGCGGGGTCGGTACGCAGTATTTT.

This clone has only one observation. The V gene is TRBV6-1, the J gene TRBJ1-5; 8 bases are a match to TRBD1. CDR3 length: 15 amino acids. Germline trimming cut 8 bases from V and 1 base from J; bases unmatched to any gene: 7. Germline CDR1 and CDR2: MNHNS and SASEGT. CDR3 coding DNA: TGTGCCAGCGGGTCAGGGGGCGTAAGCAATCAGCCCCAGCATTTT. It codes for CASGSGGVSNQPQHF.

The CDR3 spells CASSPTSGTYNEQFF. As DNA, the CDR3 is TGTGCCAGCAGCCCGACTAGCGGGACCTACAATGAGCAGTTCTTC. J is TRBJ2-1 and V is TRBV7-6; 11 positions agree with TRBD2. CDR1 and CDR2 (germline): SGHVS, FNYEAQ. Unmatched junction bases numbered 2, after V lost 5 bases and J lost 2 bases. This CDR3 contains 15 residues.

The genes are TRBV5-8 and TRBJ2-1, with 8 nucleotides matching TRBD2. CDR1 and CDR2 from the germline V gene are SGHTS and YDEGEE. V lost 2 bases and J lost 5; bases outside the gene matches: 6. This CDR3 has 15 amino acids. CDR3 bases: TGTGCCAGCAGCTTTACGGGAGGGCCCAACAATGAGCAGTTCTTC. It encodes CASSFTGGPNNEQFF. The whole variable domain, remainder taken from reference TRBV5-8 and TRBJ2-1, is EAGVTQSPTHLIKTRGQQATLRCSPISGHTSVYWYQQALGLGLQFLLWYDEGEERNRGNFPPRFSGRQFPNYSSELNVNALELEDSALYLCASSFTGGPNNEQFFGPGTRLTVL.

This clone was detected only a few times. This chain joins TRBV6-1 and TRBJ2-6; D is possibly TRBD2 (6 bases). Trimming removed 6 bases at V and 0 bases at J, with 9 bases between. The CDR3 is 15 residues long. Looked up from germline, CDR1 is MNHNS and CDR2 is SASEGT. The DNA for the CDR3 is TGTGCCAGCAGGCAGGGAGGCTCTGGGGCCAACGTCCTGACTTTC. Protein product: CASRQGGSGANVLTF.

V gene TRBV6-5 combines with J gene TRBJ2-7; D is unresolved. Trimming took off 6 bases at V and 4 bases at J, with 16 bases between the two ends. The CDR3 extends over 14 amino acids. CDR1 and CDR2 (germline): MNHEY, SVGAGI. The CDR3 DNA sequence: TGTGCCAGCAGGCCGACTGGCTTGACGTACGAGCAGTACTTC. Translated: CASRPTGLTYEQYF.

The CDR3 DNA reads TGTGCCGTTTGGGCGGGTGCCAACTACGAGCAGTACTTC. As protein: CAVWAGANYEQYF. J is TRBJ2-7 and V is TRBV10-3, with D possibly TRBD2 on 5 matching bases. Germline values: CDR1 ENHRY, CDR2 SYGVKD. The CDR3 extends over 13 amino acids. Trimming stripped 11 bases from V and 3 bases from J, with 17 bases between.

The rearrangement joins TRBV5-1 to TRBJ2-5; TRBD1 matches 7 bases. The CDR3 totals 17 residues. J was trimmed by 2 bases and V by 2 bases; bases with no gene match: 12. Germline V gives CDR1 SGHRS, CDR2 YFSETQ. The CDR3 spells CASSLHLSQGPQETQYF. In nucleotides, the CDR3 is TGCGCCAGCAGCTTACACCTCTCACAGGGGCCTCAAGAGACCCAGTACTTC.

The rearrangement uses TRBV5-1 and TRBJ1-3, with TRBD1 matching 7 bases. The CDR3 length is 14 residues. Germline values: CDR1 SGHRS, CDR2 YFSETQ. V shed 4 bases, J shed 1 base, and the junction held 2 bases outside the gene matches. For the CDR3, the DNA is TGCGCCAGCAGCCCAGGGGGTTCTGGAAACACCATATATTTT. This encodes CASSPGGSGNTIYF. Together with reference TRBV5-1 and TRBJ1-3, the CDR3 gives the full variable domain: KAGVTQTPRYLIKTRGQQVTLSCSPISGHRSVSWYQQTPGQGLQFLFEYFSETQRNKGNFPGRFSGRQFSNSRSEMNVSTLELGDSALYLCASSPGGSGNTIYFGEGSWLTVV.

V is TRBV13 and J is TRBJ2-7, with D possibly being TRBD2 (5 bases). This CDR3 spans 14 amino acids. Trimming shortened V by 5 bases and J by 1 base, and 12 bases separated the two germline ends. Looked up from germline, CDR1 is PRHDT and CDR2 is FYEKMQ (reference sequence). The CDR3 nucleotides are TGTGCCAGCAGCCCGGCGGGCCAATCCTACGAGCAGTACTTC. The encoded protein is CASSPAGQSYEQYF.

This rearrangement joins TRBV2 to TRBJ1-5; TRBD1 aligns across 7 bases. The CDR3 extends over 15 amino acids. Germline CDR1 and CDR2: SNHLY and FYNNEI. Trimming at V came to 8 bases and at J to 1 base, leaving 8 bases not matched to a gene. The CDR3 is CASRRDRPSNQPQHF. In DNA, the CDR3 is TGTGCCAGCCGTCGGGACAGACCCAGCAATCAGCCCCAGCATTTT.

CDR3 nucleotide sequence: TGTGCCAGCTCACCTGTCTTCACAGATACGCAGTATTTT. The encoded protein is CASSPVFTDTQYF. The V gene is TRBV18, the J gene TRBJ2-3; no clear D. This CDR3 spans 13 amino acids. Germline CDR1 and CDR2: KGHSH and LQKENI. Deletions cut 3 bases from V and 2 bases from J, with 6 bases between.

This clone was observed once. The CDR3 loop is CATSRDLTGGRGYTF. In DNA form, the CDR3 reads TGTGCCACCAGCAGAGACCTAACAGGGGGCAGGGGCTACACCTTC. The chain carries TRBV15 and TRBJ1-2, with TRBD1 matching 9 bases. The CDR3 runs to 15 residues. V lost 0 bases to trimming and J lost 8 bases; unmatched junction nucleotides: 7. Per the germline V gene, CDR1 is LNHNV and CDR2 is YYDKDF (reference sequence).

The chain links TRBV10-3 to TRBJ2-1; TRBD2 agrees at 7 bases. The CDR3 is made up of 15 amino acids. V shed 3 bases, J shed 7 bases, and the junction held 9 bases outside the gene matches. The V gene's germline CDR1 is ENHRY and CDR2 SYGVKD. The chain's CDR3 is CAISDSGGSKNEQFF. CDR3 in DNA: TGTGCCATCAGTGACTCGGGCGGGAGTAAGAATGAGCAGTTCTTC.

V gene TRBV30 combines with J gene TRBJ2-1; D may be TRBD2 (5 bases). Germline-derived CDR1 and CDR2 are GTSNPN and SVGIG (reference sequence). The CDR3 consists of 12 residues. Trimming shortened V by 2 bases and J by 7 bases, and 9 bases separated the two germline ends. CDR3: CAWSSRGNEQFF. In DNA, the CDR3 is TGTGCCTGGAGTAGTCGGGGAAATGAGCAGTTCTTC.

This clone has more than one count but fewer than ten. V is TRBV7-2 and J is TRBJ2-2; 8 bases map to TRBD2. Germline V gives CDR1 SGHTA, CDR2 FQGNSA. Losses at the gene ends were 3 bases for V and 6 bases for J; bases not matched to a gene: 3. The CDR3 contains 14 residues. The chain's CDR3 is CASSFSGRAGELFF. For the CDR3, the DNA is TGTGCCAGCAGCTTTTCCGGGAGGGCCGGGGAGCTGTTTTTT.

This chain connects TRBV12-5 to TRBJ2-3; 11 bases map to TRBD2. Trimming cost V 5 bases and J 3 bases; bases outside gene matches: 4. The CDR3 covers 15 residues. Germline assignment: CDR1 LGHNT and CDR2 FRNRAP. The CDR3 DNA reads TGTGCTAGTGGTACGGGACTAGCGGCTACAGATACGCAGTATTTT. It codes for CASGTGLAATDTQYF.

The V and J genes are TRBV11-1 and TRBJ2-2, with 7 bases lining up with TRBD1. CDR1 and CDR2 from the germline V gene are SGHAT and FQDESV (reference sequence). The CDR3 loop spans 15 amino acids. V lost 5 bases, J lost 1 base, and 4 bases stayed unmatched. CDR3 nucleotides: TGTGCCAGCAGCAGCCGGGACAGGAACACCGGGGAGCTGTTTTTT. Translation gives CASSSRDRNTGELFF.

The chain has TRBV6-5 and TRBJ1-2; the D gene is possibly TRBD1 (5 bases). The CDR3 spans 13 residues. CDR1 and CDR2 (germline): MNHEY, SVGAGI. The V end lost 5 bases, the J end lost 8 bases, and 15 bases lay between the germline ends. CDR3 sequence (DNA): TGTGCCAGCAGTCCCCAGGGTTTCGGCGGCTACACCTTC. It codes for CASSPQGFGGYTF.

The chain carries TRBV5-6 and TRBJ2-1; D possibly corresponds to TRBD1 (5 bases). The CDR3 contains 15 residues. V was cut by 6 bases and J by 3 bases, with 16 bases left in between. Germline V gene sequence: CDR1 SGHDT, CDR2 YYEEEE. In DNA, the CDR3 is TGTGCCAGCATCCAAACAGGATACCTCTACAATGAGCAGTTCTTC. It translates to CASIQTGYLYNEQFF.

Worth noting for this clone: At one boundary the junction diverges from the germline segment, which might be a read error. The genes are TRBV4-2 and TRBJ2-3; 7 nucleotides align to TRBD2. The V gene's germline CDR1 is LGHNA and CDR2 YNFKEQ. The CDR3 sequence is 19 residues long. The CDR3 loop reads CASSQVYRPRASGTDTQYF. In DNA, the CDR3 is TGTGCCAGCAGCCAAGTCTATCGACCGCGAGCTAGCGGCACGGATACGCAGTATTTT.

The chain has TRBV28 and TRBJ2-7; 7 positions match TRBD1. This CDR3 is 16 amino acids long. The germline V gene encodes CDR1 MDHEN and CDR2 SYDVKM. V dropped 5 bases and J dropped 3; count of bases not matched to a gene: 13. The CDR3 loop reads CASSPSNRGNNYEQYF. As DNA, the CDR3 is TGTGCCAGCAGTCCCTCCAACAGGGGCAACAACTACGAGCAGTACTTC. Full variable domain (outside the CDR3, taken from reference TRBV28 and TRBJ2-7): DVKVTQSSRYLVKRTGEKVFLECVQDMDHENMFWYRQDPGLGLRLIYFSYDVKMKEKGDIPEGYSVSREKKERFSLILESASTNQTSMYLCASSPSNRGNNYEQYFGPGTRLTVT.

The rearrangement links TRBV5-1 to TRBJ2-7, with 10 bases that match TRBD2. The CDR3 runs to 17 residues. CDR1 is SGHRS and CDR2 is YFSETQ in the germline V gene. V gave up 1 base and J gave up 0 bases; unmatched junction bases: 7. The CDR3 reads CASSLRGPSGSSYEQYF. The CDR3 coding sequence is TGCGCCAGCAGCTTGAGGGGTCCTAGCGGGAGCTCCTACGAGCAGTACTTC.

V and J are TRBV6-1 and TRBJ2-5; TRBD1 agrees at 7 bases. With V trimmed by 4 bases and J by 5 bases, 4 bases remained unmatched. Germline-derived CDR1 and CDR2 are MNHNS and SASEGT. The CDR3 extends over 13 amino acids. CDR3 sequence (DNA): TGTGCCAGCAGTGGGACAGGCTGGGAGACCCAGTACTTC. Amino acids: CASSGTGWETQYF.

The chain is built from TRBV28 and TRBJ1-1, with 8 bases fitting TRBD1. This CDR3 is 14 amino acids long. Germline V gives CDR1 MDHEN, CDR2 SYDVKM. J was trimmed by 3 bases and V by 3 bases; bases with no gene match: 3. DNA for the CDR3: TGTGCCAGCAGTTTCAGGGGGCGGGACACTGAAGCTTTCTTT. The encoded protein is CASSFRGRDTEAFF.

This clone was recorded once. The rearrangement joins TRBV2 to TRBJ2-5, with 8 bases that match TRBD1. CDR3 length equals 13 residues. V lost 6 bases, J lost 3 bases, and 3 bases stayed unmatched. Germline CDR1 and CDR2: SNHLY and FYNNEI. The CDR3 sequence: CASSAGQEETQYF. CDR3 nucleotide sequence: TGTGCCAGCAGCGCGGGACAGGAAGAGACCCAGTACTTC.